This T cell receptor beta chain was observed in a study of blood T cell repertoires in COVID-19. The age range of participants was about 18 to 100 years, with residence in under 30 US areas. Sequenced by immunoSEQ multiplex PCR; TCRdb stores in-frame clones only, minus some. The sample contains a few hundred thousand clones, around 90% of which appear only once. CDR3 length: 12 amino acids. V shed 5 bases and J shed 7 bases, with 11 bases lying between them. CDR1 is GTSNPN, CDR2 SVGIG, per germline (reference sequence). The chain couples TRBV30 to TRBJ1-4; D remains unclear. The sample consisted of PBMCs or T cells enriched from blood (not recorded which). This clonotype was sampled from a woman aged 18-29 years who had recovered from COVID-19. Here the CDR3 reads CAWAVLREKLFF. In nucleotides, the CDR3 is TGTGCCTGGGCGGTCTTGCGTGAAAAACTGTTTTTT.